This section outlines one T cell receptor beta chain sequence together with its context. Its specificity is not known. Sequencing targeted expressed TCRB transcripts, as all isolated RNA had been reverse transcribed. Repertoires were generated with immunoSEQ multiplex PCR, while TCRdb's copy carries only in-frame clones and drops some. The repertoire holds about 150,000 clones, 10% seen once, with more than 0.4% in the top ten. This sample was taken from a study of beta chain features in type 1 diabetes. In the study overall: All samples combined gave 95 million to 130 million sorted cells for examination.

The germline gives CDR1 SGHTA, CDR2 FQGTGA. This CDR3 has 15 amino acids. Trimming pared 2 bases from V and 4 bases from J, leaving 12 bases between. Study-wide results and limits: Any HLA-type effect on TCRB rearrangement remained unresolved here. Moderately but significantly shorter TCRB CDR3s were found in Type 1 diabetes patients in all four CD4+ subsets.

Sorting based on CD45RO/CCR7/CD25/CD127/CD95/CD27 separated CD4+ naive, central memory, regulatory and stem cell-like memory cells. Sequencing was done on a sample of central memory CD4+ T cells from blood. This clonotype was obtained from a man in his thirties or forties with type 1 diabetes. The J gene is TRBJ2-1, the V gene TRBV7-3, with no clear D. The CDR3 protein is CASSLGGSFYNEQFF. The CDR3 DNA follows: TGTGCCAGCAGCTTAGGCGGATCCTTTTACAATGAGCAGTTCTTC.